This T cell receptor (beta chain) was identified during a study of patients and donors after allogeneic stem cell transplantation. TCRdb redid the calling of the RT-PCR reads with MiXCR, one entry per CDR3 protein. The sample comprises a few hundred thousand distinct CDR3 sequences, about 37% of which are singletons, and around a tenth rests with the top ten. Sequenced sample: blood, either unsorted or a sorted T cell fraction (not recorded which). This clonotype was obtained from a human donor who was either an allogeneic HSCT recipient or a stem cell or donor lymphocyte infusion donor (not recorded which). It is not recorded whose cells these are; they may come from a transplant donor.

As DNA, the CDR3 is TGCAGCGGACATGAAAGTTTGCCCAAGGGGGGCTACACCTTC. It is translated as CSGHESLPKGGYTF. The chain employs TRBV29-1 and TRBJ1-2, with D maybe TRBD1 (5 bases). The V end was cut by 7 bases, the J end by 8 bases, with 23 bases between. CDR1 SQVTM and CDR2 ANQGSEA come from the germline V gene. There are 14 residues in the CDR3. Combining the CDR3 with reference TRBV29-1 and TRBJ1-2 gives the whole variable domain SAVISQKPSRDICQRGTSLTIQCQVDSQVTMMFWYRQQPGQSLTLIATANQGSEATYESGFVIDKFPISRPNLTFSTLTVSNMSPEDSSIYLCSGHESLPKGGYTFGSGTRLTVV.